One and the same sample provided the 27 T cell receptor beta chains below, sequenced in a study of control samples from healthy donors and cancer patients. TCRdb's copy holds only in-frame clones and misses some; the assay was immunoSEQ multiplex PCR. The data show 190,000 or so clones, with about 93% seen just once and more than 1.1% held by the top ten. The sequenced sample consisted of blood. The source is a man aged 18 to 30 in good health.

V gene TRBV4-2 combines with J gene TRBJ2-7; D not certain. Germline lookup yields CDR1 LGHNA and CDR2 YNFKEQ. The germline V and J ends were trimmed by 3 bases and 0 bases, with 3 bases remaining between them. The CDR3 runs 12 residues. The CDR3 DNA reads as TGTGCCAGCAGCCAGAGCTCCTACGAGCAGTACTTC. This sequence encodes CASSQSSYEQYF.

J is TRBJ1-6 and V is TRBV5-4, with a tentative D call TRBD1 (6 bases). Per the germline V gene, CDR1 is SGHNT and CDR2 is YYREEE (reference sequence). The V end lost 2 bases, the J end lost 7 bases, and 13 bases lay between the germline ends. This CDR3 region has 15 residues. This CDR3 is CASSLSGAGNSPLHF. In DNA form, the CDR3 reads TGTGCCAGCAGCTTATCAGGGGCTGGAAATTCACCCCTCCACTTT.

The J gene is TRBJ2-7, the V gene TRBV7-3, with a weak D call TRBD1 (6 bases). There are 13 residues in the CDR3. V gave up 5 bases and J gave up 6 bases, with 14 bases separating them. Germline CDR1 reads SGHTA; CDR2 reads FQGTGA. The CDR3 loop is CASSPDSAGEQYF. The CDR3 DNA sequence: TGTGCCAGCAGCCCGGACAGTGCAGGCGAGCAGTACTTC.

The CDR3 spells CASSMTGSEAFF. In nucleotides, the CDR3 is TGTGCCAGCAGTATGACAGGGTCTGAAGCTTTCTTT. The chain carries TRBV12-3 or TRBV12-4 and TRBJ1-1, with 7 nucleotides matching TRBD1. The CDR3 spans 12 residues. V shed 5 bases, J shed 6 bases, and the junction held 3 bases outside the gene matches.

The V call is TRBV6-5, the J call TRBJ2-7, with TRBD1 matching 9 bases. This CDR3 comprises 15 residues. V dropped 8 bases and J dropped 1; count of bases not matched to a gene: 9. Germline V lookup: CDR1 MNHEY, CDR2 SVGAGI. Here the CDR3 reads CASEGTGTGSYEQYF. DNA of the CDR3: TGTGCCAGCGAGGGCACCGGGACAGGGTCCTACGAGCAGTACTTC.

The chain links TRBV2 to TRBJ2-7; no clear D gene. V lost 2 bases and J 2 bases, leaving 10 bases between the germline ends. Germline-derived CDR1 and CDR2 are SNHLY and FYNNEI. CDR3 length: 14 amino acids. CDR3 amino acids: CASSEIGVTYEQYF. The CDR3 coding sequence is TGTGCCAGCAGTGAAATCGGTGTCACCTACGAGCAGTACTTC.

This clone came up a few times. In DNA form, the CDR3 reads TGTGCCGTAGGAGGGACAGAGAACTATGGCTACACCTTC. This codes for CAVGGTENYGYTF. The J gene is TRBJ1-2, the V gene TRBV10-3; TRBD1 agrees at 7 bases. Germline V gene data show CDR1 as ENHRY and CDR2 as SYGVKD. The CDR3 contains 13 residues. V lost 11 bases, J lost 2 bases, and 8 bases stayed unmatched.

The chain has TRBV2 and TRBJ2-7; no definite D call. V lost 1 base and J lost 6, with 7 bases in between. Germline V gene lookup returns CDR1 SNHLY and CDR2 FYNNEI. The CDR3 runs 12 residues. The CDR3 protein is CASSEGRREQYF. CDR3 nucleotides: TGTGCCAGCAGTGAAGGGCGGCGCGAGCAGTACTTC. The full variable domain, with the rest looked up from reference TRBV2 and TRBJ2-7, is EPEVTQTPSHQVTQMGQEVILRCVPISNHLYFYWYRQILGQKVEFLVSFYNNEISEKSEIFDDQFSVERPDGSNFTLKIRSTKLEDSAMYFCASSEGRREQYFGPGTRLTVT.

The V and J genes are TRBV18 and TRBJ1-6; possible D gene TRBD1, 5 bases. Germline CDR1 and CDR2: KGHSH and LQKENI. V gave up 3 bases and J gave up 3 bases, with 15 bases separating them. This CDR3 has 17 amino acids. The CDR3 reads CASSPLTGLFYNSPLHF. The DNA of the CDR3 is TGTGCCAGCTCACCGTTAACAGGTCTTTTCTATAATTCACCCCTCCACTTT.

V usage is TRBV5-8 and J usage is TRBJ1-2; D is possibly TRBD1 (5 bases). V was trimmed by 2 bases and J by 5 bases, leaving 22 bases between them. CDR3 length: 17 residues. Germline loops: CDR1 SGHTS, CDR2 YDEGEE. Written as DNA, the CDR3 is TGTGCCAGCAGCTTCGGGACCCTAATCCAGCAAGTATATGGCTACACCTTC. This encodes CASSFGTLIQQVYGYTF.

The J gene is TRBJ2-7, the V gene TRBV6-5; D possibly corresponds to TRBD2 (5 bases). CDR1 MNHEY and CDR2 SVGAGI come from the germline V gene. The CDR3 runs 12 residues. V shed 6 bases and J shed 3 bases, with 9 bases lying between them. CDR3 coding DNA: TGTGCCAGCAGCCTCGCGGGCTACGAGCAGTACTTC. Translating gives CASSLAGYEQYF.

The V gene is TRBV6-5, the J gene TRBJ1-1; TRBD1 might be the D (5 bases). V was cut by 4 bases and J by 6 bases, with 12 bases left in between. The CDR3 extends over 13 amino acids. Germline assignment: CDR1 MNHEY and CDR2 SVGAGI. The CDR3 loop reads CASSLQEGSEAFF. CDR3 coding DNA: TGTGCCAGCAGTTTACAGGAAGGGTCTGAAGCTTTCTTT.

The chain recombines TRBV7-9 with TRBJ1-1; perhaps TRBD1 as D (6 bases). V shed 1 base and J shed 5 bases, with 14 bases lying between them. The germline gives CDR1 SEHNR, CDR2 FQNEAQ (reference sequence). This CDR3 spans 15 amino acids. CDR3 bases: TGTGCCAGCAGCTTAGAAAATACAGGGTGGACTGAAGCTTTCTTT. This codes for CASSLENTGWTEAFF.

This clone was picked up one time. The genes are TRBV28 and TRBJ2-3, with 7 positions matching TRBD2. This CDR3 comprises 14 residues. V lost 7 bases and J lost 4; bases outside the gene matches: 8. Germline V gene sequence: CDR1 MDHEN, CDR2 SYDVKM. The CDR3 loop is CASTGSGGADTQYF. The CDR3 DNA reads TGTGCCAGCACGGGGTCGGGGGGAGCAGATACGCAGTATTTT.

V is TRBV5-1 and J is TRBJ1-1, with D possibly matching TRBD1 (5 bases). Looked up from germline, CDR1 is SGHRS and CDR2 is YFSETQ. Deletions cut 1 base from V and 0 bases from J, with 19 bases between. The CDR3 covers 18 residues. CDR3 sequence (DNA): TGCGCCAGCAGCTTGAGTTGGGGGAAGTCGGCCCTGAACACTGAAGCTTTCTTT. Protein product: CASSLSWGKSALNTEAFF.

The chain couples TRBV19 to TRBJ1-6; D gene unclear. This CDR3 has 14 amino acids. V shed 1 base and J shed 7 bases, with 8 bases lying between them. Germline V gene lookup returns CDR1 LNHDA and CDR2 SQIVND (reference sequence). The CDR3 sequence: CASSIGAGNSPLHF. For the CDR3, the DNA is TGTGCCAGTAGTATAGGAGCGGGGAATTCACCCCTCCACTTT.

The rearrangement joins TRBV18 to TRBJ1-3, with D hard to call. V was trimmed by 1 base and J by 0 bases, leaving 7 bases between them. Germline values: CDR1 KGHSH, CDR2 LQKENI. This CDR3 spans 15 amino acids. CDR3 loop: CASSPQVPSGNTIYF. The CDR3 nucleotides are TGTGCCAGCTCACCACAGGTCCCCTCTGGAAACACCATATATTTT.

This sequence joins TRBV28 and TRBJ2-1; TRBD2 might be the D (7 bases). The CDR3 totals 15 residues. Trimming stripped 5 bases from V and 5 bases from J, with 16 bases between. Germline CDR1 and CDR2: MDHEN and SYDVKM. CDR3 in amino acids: CASSPSGGRHNEQFF. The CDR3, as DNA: TGTGCCAGCAGTCCTTCCGGGGGGCGCCACAATGAGCAGTTCTTC.

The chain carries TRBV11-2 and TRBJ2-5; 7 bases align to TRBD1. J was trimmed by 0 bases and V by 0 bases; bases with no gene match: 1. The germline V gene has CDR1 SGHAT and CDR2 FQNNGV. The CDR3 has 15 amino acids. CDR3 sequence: CASSLEQGYQETQYF. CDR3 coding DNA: TGTGCCAGCAGCTTAGAACAGGGGTACCAAGAGACCCAGTACTTC.

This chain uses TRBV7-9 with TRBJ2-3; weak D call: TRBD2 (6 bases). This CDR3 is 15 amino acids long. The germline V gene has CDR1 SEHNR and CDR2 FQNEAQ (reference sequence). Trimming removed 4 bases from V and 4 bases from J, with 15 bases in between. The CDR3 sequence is CASSSRLEYADTQYF. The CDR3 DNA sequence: TGTGCCAGCAGCTCCCGACTAGAATACGCAGATACGCAGTATTTT.

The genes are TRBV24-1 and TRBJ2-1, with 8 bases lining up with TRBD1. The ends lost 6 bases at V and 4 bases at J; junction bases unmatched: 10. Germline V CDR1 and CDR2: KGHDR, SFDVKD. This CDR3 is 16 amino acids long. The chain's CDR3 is CATSSRGGTGYNEQFF. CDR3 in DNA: TGTGCCACCAGTTCTCGGGGCGGGACAGGATACAATGAGCAGTTCTTC.

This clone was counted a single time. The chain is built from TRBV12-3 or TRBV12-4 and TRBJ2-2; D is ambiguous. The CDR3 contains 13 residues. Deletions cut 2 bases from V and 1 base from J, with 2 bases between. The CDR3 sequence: CASSLRNTGELFF. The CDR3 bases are TGTGCCAGCAGTTTAAGGAACACCGGGGAGCTGTTTTTT.

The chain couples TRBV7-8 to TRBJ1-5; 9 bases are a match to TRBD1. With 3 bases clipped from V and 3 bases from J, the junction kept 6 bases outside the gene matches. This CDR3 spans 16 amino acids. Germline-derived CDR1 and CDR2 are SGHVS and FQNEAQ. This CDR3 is CASSFGTGLNNQPQHF. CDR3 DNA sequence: TGTGCCAGCAGCTTCGGGACAGGGTTAAACAATCAGCCCCAGCATTTT.

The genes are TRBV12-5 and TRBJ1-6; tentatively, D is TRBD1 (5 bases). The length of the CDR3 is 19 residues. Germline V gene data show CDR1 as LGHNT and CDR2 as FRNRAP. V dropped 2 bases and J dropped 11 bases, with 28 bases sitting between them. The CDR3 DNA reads TGTGCTAGTGGTTTGAGTGGTAGCGGTAGCGGGCCCCGGGGGGCACCCCTCCACTTT. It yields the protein CASGLSGSGSGPRGAPLHF.

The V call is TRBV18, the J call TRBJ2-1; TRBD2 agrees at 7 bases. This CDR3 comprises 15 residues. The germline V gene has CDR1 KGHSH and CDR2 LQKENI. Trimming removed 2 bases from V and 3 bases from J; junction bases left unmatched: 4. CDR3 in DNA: TGTGCCAGCTCACCAGGGAGCGGGGACTACAATGAGCAGTTCTTC. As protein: CASSPGSGDYNEQFF.

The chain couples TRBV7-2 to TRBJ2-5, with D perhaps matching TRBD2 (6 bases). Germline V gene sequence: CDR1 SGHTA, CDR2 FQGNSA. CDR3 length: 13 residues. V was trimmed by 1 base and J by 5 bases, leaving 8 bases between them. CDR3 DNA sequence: TGTGCCAGCAGCTTAGATCGGGGGGAGACCCAGTACTTC. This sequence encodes CASSLDRGETQYF.

The CDR3 sequence is CASSQDPRGSYEQYF. Here the CDR3 DNA reads TGTGCCAGCAGTCAAGACCCTAGGGGATCCTACGAGCAGTACTTC. The gene calls are TRBV27 and TRBJ2-7; tentatively, D is TRBD1 (5 bases). Trimming took 5 bases from V and 1 from J, leaving 15 bases between them. CDR3 length equals 15 residues. Germline-derived CDR1 and CDR2 are MNHEY and SMNVEV (reference sequence).